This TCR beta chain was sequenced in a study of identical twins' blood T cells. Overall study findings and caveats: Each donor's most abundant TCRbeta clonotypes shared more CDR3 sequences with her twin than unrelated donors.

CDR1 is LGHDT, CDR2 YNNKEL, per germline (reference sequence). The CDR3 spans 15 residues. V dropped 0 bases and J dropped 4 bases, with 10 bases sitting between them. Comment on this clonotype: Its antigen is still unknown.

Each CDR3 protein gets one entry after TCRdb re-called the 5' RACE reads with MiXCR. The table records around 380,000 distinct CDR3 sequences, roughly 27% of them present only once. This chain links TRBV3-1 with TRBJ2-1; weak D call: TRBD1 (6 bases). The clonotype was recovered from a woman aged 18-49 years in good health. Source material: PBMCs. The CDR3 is CASSQDRGLYNEQFF. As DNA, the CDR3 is TGTGCCAGCAGCCAAGACAGGGGTCTTTACAATGAGCAGTTCTTC.